Listed here are 17 T cell receptor beta chains from one sample, sequenced in a study of blood T cell repertoires in COVID-19. Generated by immunoSEQ multiplex PCR, the TCRdb table keeps only in-frame clones and is missing some. The table lists under 300,000 clones, roughly nine tenths of them singletons, with less than 2% in the top ten. The specimen was PBMCs or T cells enriched from blood (not recorded which). All receptors come from a woman aged 40 to 50 who had recovered from COVID-19.

The rearrangement links TRBV10-3 to TRBJ2-1; 11 bases align to TRBD2. The V gene's germline CDR1 is ENHRY and CDR2 SYGVKD. This CDR3 contains 14 residues. V gave up 6 bases and J gave up 5 bases; unmatched junction bases: 3. The CDR3 reads CAISQTSGNNEQFF. CDR3 DNA: TGTGCCATCAGCCAGACTAGCGGGAACAATGAGCAGTTCTTC.

The chain employs TRBV7-8 and TRBJ1-5; TRBD1 matches 7 bases. Germline lookup yields CDR1 SGHVS and CDR2 FQNEAQ. The trim removed 5 bases at V and 2 bases at J, leaving 12 bases unmatched. The CDR3 loop spans 17 amino acids. CDR3: CASSEGTGVGGNQPQHF. CDR3 coding DNA: TGTGCCAGCAGCGAGGGAACAGGGGTAGGAGGCAATCAGCCCCAGCATTTT.

This sequence joins TRBV27 and TRBJ2-1, with 12 bases identical to TRBD2. The CDR3 runs 20 residues. J was trimmed by 0 bases and V by 5 bases; bases with no gene match: 14. The germline V gene encodes CDR1 MNHEY and CDR2 SMNVEV (reference sequence). The CDR3 nucleotides are TGTGCCAGCAGTATCCTACCCCCAGGACTAGCGGGGTTCTCCTACAATGAGCAGTTCTTC. It is translated as CASSILPPGLAGFSYNEQFF.

The rearrangement uses TRBV5-1 and TRBJ1-1; D is perhaps TRBD1 (6 bases). The CDR3 contains 14 residues. Germline V CDR1 and CDR2: SGHRS, YFSETQ. V dropped 4 bases and J dropped 0 bases, with 10 bases sitting between them. Here the CDR3 reads CASSETGMNTEAFF. In DNA form, the CDR3 reads TGCGCCAGCAGCGAGACAGGAATGAACACTGAAGCTTTCTTT. The full variable domain, rest sourced from reference TRBV5-1 and TRBJ1-1, is KAGVTQTPRYLIKTRGQQVTLSCSPISGHRSVSWYQQTPGQGLQFLFEYFSETQRNKGNFPGRFSGRQFSNSRSEMNVSTLELGDSALYLCASSETGMNTEAFFGQGTRLTVV.

The rearrangement uses TRBV7-2 and TRBJ1-6; D call uncertain. Germline CDR1 and CDR2: SGHTA and FQGNSA. V dropped 6 bases and J dropped 7 bases, with 13 bases sitting between them. The CDR3 totals 14 residues. CDR3 nucleotides: TGTGCCAGCAGAAGGGTTTCGGGGAATTCACCCCTCCACTTT. Translation: CASRRVSGNSPLHF.

The rearrangement links TRBV20-1 to TRBJ1-1, with 12 bases that match TRBD1. The CDR3 covers 15 residues. Germline V lookup: CDR1 DFQATT, CDR2 SNEGSKA (reference sequence). V lost 3 bases to trimming and J lost 5 bases; unmatched junction nucleotides: 7. The CDR3 DNA follows: TGCAGTGCTAGTAAGGGGACAGGGGGCGGAACTGAAGCTTTCTTT. Its protein is CSASKGTGGGTEAFF.

The chain has TRBV12-3 or TRBV12-4 and TRBJ1-1; D not resolved. The CDR3 is 13 residues long. Trimming stripped 1 base from V and 7 bases from J, with 10 bases between. The CDR3 DNA reads TGTGCCAGCAGTTTAGAGCGGCAGGATGAAGCTTTCTTT. Amino acid sequence: CASSLERQDEAFF.

This chain joins TRBV27 and TRBJ2-5, with 12 bases lining up with TRBD1. Trimming removed 5 bases from V and 4 bases from J; junction bases left unmatched: 14. CDR3 length: 18 residues. Germline V gene sequence: CDR1 MNHEY, CDR2 SMNVEV (reference sequence). DNA of the CDR3: TGTGCCAGCAGTCCCTACCAGAACCGGGACAGGGGGCGAGAGACCCAGTACTTC. It is translated as CASSPYQNRDRGRETQYF.

The J gene is TRBJ2-1, the V gene TRBV9; D is unresolved. CDR1 and CDR2 (germline): SGDLS, YYNGEE. This CDR3 has 14 residues. The V gene lost 0 bases and the J gene lost 8 bases, with 12 bases spanning the gap. CDR3 DNA sequence: TGTGCCAGCAGCGTAGCTTCGTTGCAGGATGAGCAGTTCTTC. Its protein product is CASSVASLQDEQFF.

V usage is TRBV19 and J usage is TRBJ1-2; TRBD1 is a possible D gene (5 bases). This CDR3 comprises 14 residues. Germline CDR1 reads LNHDA; CDR2 reads SQIVND (reference sequence). Trimming removed 3 bases at V and 8 bases at J, with 16 bases between. The CDR3 loop is CASSMRGVPRGYTF. CDR3 in DNA: TGTGCCAGTAGTATGCGGGGGGTACCAAGGGGCTACACCTTC.

The gene calls are TRBV19 and TRBJ1-1, with 9 bases matching TRBD1. V trimming: 5 bases; J trimming: 1 base; junction bases outside the gene matches: 8. The germline CDR1 and CDR2 sequences are LNHDA and SQIVND (reference sequence). CDR3 length: 16 residues. In DNA form, the CDR3 reads TGTGCCAGTAGTCCGGGACAGGGCCGTTCGAACACTGAAGCTTTCTTT. Translated, it gives CASSPGQGRSNTEAFF.

The chain recombines TRBV7-6 with TRBJ2-5; maybe TRBD1 (7 bases). The CDR3 extends over 16 amino acids. Trimming took 1 base from V and 4 from J, leaving 16 bases between them. Germline CDR1 reads SGHVS; CDR2 reads FNYEAQ. The CDR3 loop reads CASSLVPGGSGETQYF. The CDR3 DNA sequence: TGTGCCAGCAGCTTAGTCCCAGGGGGGTCGGGAGAGACCCAGTACTTC.

The chain uses TRBV18 and TRBJ1-4; D gene uncertain. Germline V gene data show CDR1 as KGHSH and CDR2 as LQKENI. The CDR3 has 12 residues. V lost 3 bases and J 12 bases, leaving 11 bases between the germline ends. In nucleotides, the CDR3 is TGTGCCAGCTCACCGCAGATGAGGGAACTGTTTTTT. Amino acids: CASSPQMRELFF.

The CDR3 DNA reads TGTGCCAGCAGCCAACGAGCGGGAGGGGGCGAGCAGTACTTC. Residues: CASSQRAGGGEQYF. V is TRBV3-1 (or the pseudogene TRBV3-2) and J is TRBJ2-7; 10 bases fit TRBD2. Germline trimming cut 2 bases from V and 6 bases from J; bases unmatched to any gene: 4. The germline V gene encodes CDR1 LGHDT and CDR2 YNNKEL (reference sequence). There are 14 residues in the CDR3.

The CDR3 sequence: CASSRDRDLEQYF. CDR3 bases: TGTGCCAGCAGCCGGGACAGGGATCTCGAGCAGTACTTC. This sequence joins TRBV2 and TRBJ2-7; 9 bases fit TRBD1. V shed 6 bases, J shed 6 bases, and the junction held 6 bases outside the gene matches. The CDR3 extends over 13 amino acids. Per germline, CDR1 SNHLY and CDR2 FYNNEI.

The chain uses TRBV5-1 and TRBJ2-3; TRBD2 is a possible D gene (6 bases). Deletions cut 1 base from V and 8 bases from J, with 17 bases between. Germline V gives CDR1 SGHRS, CDR2 YFSETQ. This CDR3 has 15 residues. CDR3 sequence reads: CASSLLGEAGGTQYF. The CDR3 DNA sequence: TGCGCCAGCAGCTTGTTAGGAGAGGCCGGGGGTACGCAGTATTTT.

This chain links TRBV2 with TRBJ2-5; TRBD2 might be the D (5 bases). There are 14 residues in the CDR3. Trimming shortened V by 6 bases and J by 2 bases, and 13 bases separated the two germline ends. In germline, CDR1 is SNHLY, CDR2 FYNNEI. The CDR3 sequence: CASSHRDPQETQYF. As DNA, the CDR3 is TGTGCCAGCAGCCACCGGGATCCTCAAGAGACCCAGTACTTC.